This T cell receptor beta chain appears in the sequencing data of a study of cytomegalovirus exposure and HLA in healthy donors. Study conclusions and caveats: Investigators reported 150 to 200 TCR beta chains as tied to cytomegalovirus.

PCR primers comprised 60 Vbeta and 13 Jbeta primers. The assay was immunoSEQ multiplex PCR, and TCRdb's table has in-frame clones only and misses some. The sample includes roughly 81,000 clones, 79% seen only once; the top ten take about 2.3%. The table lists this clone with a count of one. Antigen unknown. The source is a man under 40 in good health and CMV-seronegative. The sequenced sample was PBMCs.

Here the CDR3 reads CASDTGVREKLFF. The DNA for the CDR3 is TGTGCCTCCGACACGGGGGTAAGGGAAAAACTGTTTTTT. The genes are TRBV30 and TRBJ1-4; TRBD1 might be the D (5 bases). The CDR3 covers 13 residues. In germline, CDR1 is GTSNPN, CDR2 SVGIG (reference sequence). Trimming shortened V by 7 bases and J by 8 bases, and 17 bases separated the two germline ends.